The 25 T cell receptor beta chains presented below share a single source sample, sequenced in a study of T cell repertoires in cytomegalovirus infection. TCRdb reanalysed the reads using MiXCR and keeps one entry per CDR3 protein. The sample records approximately 290,000 distinct CDR3 sequences, about 25% being singletons. The sample was PBMCs. These TCRs come from a human donor in good health (CMV status not recorded). Some clones in this sample may be carry-over from other donors' samples.

This clonotype was recorded a few times. The genes are TRBV15 and TRBJ2-7, with 7 bases aligning to TRBD2. J gave up 2 bases and V 3 bases, and 10 bases lay outside the gene matches. The CDR3 contains 16 residues. CDR1 and CDR2 (germline): LNHNV, YYDKDF (reference sequence). CDR3 sequence (DNA): TGTGCCACCAGCAGCTGGGCGGGAGTTCGCGCCTACGAGCAGTACTTC. This encodes CATSSWAGVRAYEQYF.

This clonotype turned up a few times. V usage is TRBV28 and J usage is TRBJ2-7, with a possible D match to TRBD1 (6 bases). In germline, CDR1 is MDHEN, CDR2 SYDVKM. The CDR3 is 12 amino acids. V lost 5 bases to trimming and J lost 6 bases, with 11 bases between them. The CDR3 protein is CASSPTGLEQYF. The DNA for the CDR3 is TGTGCCAGCAGTCCCACAGGGCTCGAGCAGTACTTC.

V and J are TRBV27 and TRBJ2-3; D ambiguous. CDR1 and CDR2 (germline): MNHEY, SMNVEV (reference sequence). Trimming shortened V by 1 base and J by 2 bases, and 7 bases separated the two germline ends. The CDR3 runs to 14 residues. CDR3 nucleotides: TGTGCCAGCAGTTTATATACGACCACAGATACGCAGTATTTT. It codes for CASSLYTTTDTQYF.

In DNA form, the CDR3 reads TGTGCCAGCAGATCCTCGATATCCTACGAGCAGTACTTC. This gives the protein CASRSSISYEQYF. V usage is TRBV12-3 or TRBV12-4 and J usage is TRBJ2-7, with D hard to call. With 6 bases removed from V and 1 base from J, the gap between germline ends came to 10 bases. CDR3 length equals 13 residues.

The chain uses TRBV2 and TRBJ2-3; D may be TRBD2 (7 bases). Trimming removed 3 bases from V and 6 bases from J, with 10 bases in between. The CDR3 totals 13 residues. Germline CDR1 SNHLY, CDR2 FYNNEI. The CDR3 DNA reads as TGTGCCAGCAGTGACGCGGGGGCGGATACGCAGTATTTT. Its protein product is CASSDAGADTQYF.

This clonotype was counted many times. The chain couples TRBV7-2 to TRBJ2-2, with TRBD2 identical over 9 bases. Trimming took 5 bases from V and 1 from J; bases not matched to a gene: 2. The germline CDR1 and CDR2 sequences are SGHTA and FQGNSA. CDR3 length equals 15 residues. CDR3 in amino acids: CASSRSGGNTGELFF. The CDR3 DNA reads as TGTGCCAGCAGCCGTAGCGGGGGGAACACCGGGGAGCTGTTTTTT.

This clonotype was seen ten or more times. The chain has TRBV6-5 and TRBJ2-1; 10 bases line up with TRBD2. V lost 2 bases, J lost 3 bases, and 4 bases stayed unmatched. The length of the CDR3 is 16 residues. Germline CDR1 is MNHEY and CDR2 is SVGAGI. The CDR3 spells CASSYQPSGSYNEQFF. Written as DNA, the CDR3 is TGTGCCAGCAGTTACCAACCTAGCGGGAGCTACAATGAGCAGTTCTTC.

This clonotype was counted only a few times. The CDR3: CASSPSDRAGGAFF. The CDR3, as DNA: TGTGCCAGCAGCCCCTCCGACAGGGCCGGGGGAGCTTTCTTT. This sequence joins TRBV7-3 and TRBJ1-1; 7 bases agree with TRBD1. The CDR3 totals 14 residues. Per the germline V gene, CDR1 is SGHTA and CDR2 is FQGTGA. V shed 5 bases and J 10 bases; nucleotides not matched to a gene: 13. Looking up the rest from reference TRBV7-3 and TRBJ1-1 gives the full variable domain: GAGVSQTPSNKVTEKGKYVELRCDPISGHTALYWYRQSLGQGPEFLIYFQGTGAADDSGLPNDRFFAVRPEGSVSTLKIQRTERGDSAVYLCASSPSDRAGGAFFGQGTRLTVV.

A note on this clonotype: Mismatch with germline at one junction end may stem from a read error. The chain has TRBV7-7 and TRBJ2-1, with 11 bases identical to TRBD2. Per the germline V gene, CDR1 is SSHAT and CDR2 is FNYEAQ (reference sequence). CDR3 size: 15 residues. For the CDR3, the DNA is TGTGCTAGCAGCAAGACTAGCGGGGTGCCCAATGAGCAGTTCTTC. The encoded protein is CASSKTSGVPNEQFF.

J is TRBJ2-7 and V is TRBV18, with D maybe TRBD1 (6 bases). This CDR3 has 15 amino acids. V lost 2 bases and J lost 3, with 14 bases in between. Per the germline V gene, CDR1 is KGHSH and CDR2 is LQKENI. Written as DNA, the CDR3 is TGTGCCAGCTCACCAACTGGACAGAATTTCTACGAGCAGTACTTC. Protein: CASSPTGQNFYEQYF.

Only a few counts were recorded for this clonotype. The chain is built from TRBV20-1 and TRBJ2-5; the D is unclear. Looked up from germline, CDR1 is DFQATT and CDR2 is SNEGSKA (reference sequence). This CDR3 is 13 amino acids long. V was trimmed by 2 bases and J by 5 bases, leaving 12 bases between them. The CDR3 loop reads CSARFVGKETQYF. CDR3 sequence (DNA): TGCAGTGCTAGATTCGTGGGGAAGGAGACCCAGTACTTC.

The chain uses TRBV6-1 and TRBJ2-1; D is perhaps TRBD1 (6 bases). Trimming took 6 bases from V and 2 from J, leaving 11 bases between them. The CDR3 runs 14 residues. From germline, CDR1 is MNHNS and CDR2 SASEGT. CDR3 sequence: CASSPTGPYNEQFF. The CDR3 region has the DNA TGTGCCAGCAGCCCGACAGGTCCCTACAATGAGCAGTTCTTC.

V and J are TRBV5-4 and TRBJ2-1; D ambiguous. Germline V gene sequence: CDR1 SGHNT, CDR2 YYREEE (reference sequence). This CDR3 contains 13 residues. V lost 2 bases and J lost 7, with 10 bases in between. The CDR3 spells CASSLDPRNEQFF. The CDR3 nucleotides read TGTGCCAGCAGCTTAGACCCCCGGAATGAGCAGTTCTTC.

This clonotype was seen more than once but under ten times. The genes are TRBV28 and TRBJ2-7; 8 bases match TRBD1. Germline V gives CDR1 MDHEN, CDR2 SYDVKM. The CDR3 is 13 amino acids. V trimming: 8 bases; J trimming: 4 bases; junction bases outside the gene matches: 7. The CDR3 nucleotides read TGTGCCAGCGAAGGGACAGGAGTTTACGAGCAGTACTTC. Translation: CASEGTGVYEQYF.

This clonotype was seen only a few times. This sequence joins TRBV5-6 and TRBJ2-3; D is ambiguous. The CDR3 totals 16 residues. Trimming stripped 0 bases from V and 2 bases from J, with 13 bases between. Germline V gene data show CDR1 as SGHDT and CDR2 as YYEEEE. DNA for the CDR3: TGTGCCAGCAGCTTGGGGGCACGGGTAGACACAGATACGCAGTATTTT. Translated: CASSLGARVDTDTQYF.

The genes are TRBV13 and TRBJ2-1, with 7 bases identical to TRBD2. The V gene end was trimmed by 5 bases and the J gene end by 12 bases; junction bases not matched to a gene: 10. Germline lookup yields CDR1 PRHDT and CDR2 FYEKMQ (reference sequence). CDR3 length: 13 amino acids. CDR3 bases: TGTGCCAGCAGCCGAGGGAGCGGGGAAGGGCAGTTCTTC. Its protein product is CASSRGSGEGQFF.

There are many counts of this clonotype. The chain employs TRBV7-2 and TRBJ1-2, with D uncertain. In germline, CDR1 is SGHTA, CDR2 FQGNSA. V dropped 1 base and J dropped 4 bases, with 10 bases sitting between them. The CDR3 is 14 residues long. The chain's CDR3 is CASSLVGSVYGYTF. The CDR3 DNA is TGTGCCAGCAGCTTAGTAGGATCCGTCTATGGCTACACCTTC.

The chain recombines TRBV29-1 with TRBJ2-5; tentatively, D is TRBD2 (5 bases). Per the germline V gene, CDR1 is SQVTM and CDR2 is ANQGSEA. CDR3 length: 13 amino acids. V gave up 7 bases and J gave up 2 bases, with 14 bases separating them. CDR3 loop: CSAATSDQETQYF. The CDR3 DNA follows: TGCAGCGCCGCAACTAGTGATCAAGAGACCCAGTACTTC.

The rearrangement joins TRBV7-6 to TRBJ2-1; D is unresolved. The ends were cut back, 1 base at V and 12 bases at J, with 16 bases in the middle. The CDR3 is 14 residues long. Looked up from germline, CDR1 is SGHVS and CDR2 is FNYEAQ. The CDR3 loop is CASSLGPAGSGQFF. The CDR3 DNA reads TGTGCCAGCAGCTTAGGTCCCGCCGGCTCAGGGCAGTTCTTC.

The chain uses TRBV12-3 or TRBV12-4 and TRBJ1-5; the D is unclear. With 2 bases removed from V and 7 bases from J, the gap between germline ends came to 9 bases. CDR3 length: 13 amino acids. The CDR3 nucleotides are TGTGCCAGCAGTTTATCGGATGCGCAGCCCCAGCATTTT. This gives the protein CASSLSDAQPQHF.

The chain carries TRBV27 and TRBJ2-7; 8 nucleotides agree with TRBD1. The CDR3 is made up of 16 amino acids. Per germline, CDR1 MNHEY and CDR2 SMNVEV (reference sequence). V trimming: 3 bases; J trimming: 3 bases; junction bases outside the gene matches: 10. The CDR3 coding sequence is TGTGCCAGCAGTTTTACTAGGACAGGGCGCGGCTACGAGCAGTACTTC. Translating gives CASSFTRTGRGYEQYF.

About this clonotype itself: This may be a read error: a much more frequent sequence differs by one nucleotide. The chain recombines TRBV12-3 or TRBV12-4 with TRBJ1-1, with D unresolved. The CDR3 runs to 11 residues. V gave up 11 bases and J gave up 4 bases, with 11 bases separating them. The CDR3 DNA follows: TGTGCCGTAAGGGAGTTCACTGAAGCTTTCTTT. Its translation is CAVREFTEAFF.

The J gene is TRBJ2-3, the V gene TRBV7-2; TRBD1 or TRBD2 may be the D gene (5 bases each). CDR3 length: 13 amino acids. In germline, CDR1 is SGHTA, CDR2 FQGNSA. The V end was cut by 10 bases, the J end by 4 bases, with 15 bases between. The CDR3 DNA follows: TGTGCCACAAGGACTTCGGGGCCAGATACGCAGTATTTT. Translation: CATRTSGPDTQYF.

The genes are TRBV7-2 and TRBJ2-1; D call uncertain. V lost 3 bases, J lost 0 bases, and 9 bases lay in between. Germline values: CDR1 SGHTA, CDR2 FQGNSA. The CDR3 consists of 15 residues. CDR3 amino acids: CASSLWANSYNEQFF. The CDR3 DNA sequence: TGTGCCAGCAGCTTGTGGGCGAACTCCTACAATGAGCAGTTCTTC.

This clonotype appeared many times. This chain uses TRBV6-5 with TRBJ2-3, with TRBD2 matching over 15 bases. With V trimmed by 0 bases and J by 3 bases, 1 base remained unmatched. CDR1 is MNHEY, CDR2 SVGAGI, per germline. This CDR3 contains 17 residues. CDR3 in DNA: TGTGCCAGCAGTTACTCCGGGACTAGCGGGAGGACAGATACGCAGTATTTT. This translates into CASSYSGTSGRTDTQYF.